A selection of T cell receptor beta chains follows, all from one sample in a study of blood T cell repertoires in COVID-19. The repertoire was sequenced with immunoSEQ multiplex PCR; TCRdb's copy has only in-frame clones and lacks some. Among 150,000 to 200,000 clones listed, about four fifths were seen once. The sequenced sample was PBMCs or T cells enriched from blood (not recorded which). The receptors were gathered from a woman between 25 and 40 years old who had been exposed to COVID-19. The CDR3 runs from the conserved cysteine through the conserved F or W. The order of the fields is CDR3 length, clone size, V gene, J gene, D gene, CDR3 DNA, CDR3 protein. A D gene is named only where the DNA matches it firmly. Rows may omit the clone size; those that give it use once, few, many or a size class.

CDR3 length: 15
clone size: NA
V gene: TRBV18
J gene: TRBJ2-7
D gene: TRBD2
CDR3 DNA: TGTGCCAGCTCACCGCTGGGACTAGCGACCGACGAGCAGTACTTC
CDR3 protein: CASSPLGLATDEQYF

CDR3 length: 14
clone size: NA
V gene: TRBV29-1
J gene: TRBJ1-1
D gene: NA
CDR3 DNA: TGCAGCGTTCATCGACGGGGTAGGGACACTGAAGCTTTCTTT
CDR3 protein: CSVHRRGRDTEAFF

CDR3 length: 16
clone size: NA
V gene: TRBV6-5
J gene: TRBJ2-2
D gene: TRBD2
CDR3 DNA: TGTGCCAGCAGTTACGGCGGGGGGACGAACACCGGGGAGCTGTTTTTT
CDR3 protein: CASSYGGGTNTGELFF

CDR3 length: 13
clone size: NA
V gene: TRBV4-3
J gene: TRBJ1-2
D gene: NA
CDR3 DNA: TGCGCCAGCAGCCAAGCAGCTAACTATGGCTACACCTTC
CDR3 protein: CASSQAANYGYTF

CDR3 length: 17
clone size: NA
V gene: TRBV7-2
J gene: TRBJ1-2
D gene: TRBD1
CDR3 DNA: TGTGCCAGCAGCTCGGGGACAGGGAAACGACTATTTTATGGCTACACCTTC
CDR3 protein: CASSSGTGKRLFYGYTF

CDR3 length: 14
clone size: NA
V gene: TRBV29-1
J gene: TRBJ2-4
D gene: TRBD1
CDR3 DNA: TGCAGCGTCATCCAGGGGGCGGCCAAAAACATTCAGTACTTC
CDR3 protein: CSVIQGAAKNIQYF

CDR3 length: 13
clone size: NA
V gene: TRBV5-8
J gene: TRBJ2-7
D gene: NA
CDR3 DNA: TGTGCCAGCAGCCTCTCTAGCGTATCCGAGCAGTACTTC
CDR3 protein: CASSLSSVSEQYF

CDR3 length: 13
clone size: few
V gene: TRBV6-2/TRBV6-3
J gene: TRBJ2-7
D gene: NA
CDR3 DNA: TGTGCCAGCAGTTTGATACACTCCTACGAGCAGTACTTC
CDR3 protein: CASSLIHSYEQYF

CDR3 length: 17
clone size: once
V gene: TRBV4-1
J gene: TRBJ1-2
D gene: TRBD1
CDR3 DNA: TGCGCCAGCAGACGACGTGACTTGGGACAGAGCCCTTATGGCTACACCTTC
CDR3 protein: CASRRRDLGQSPYGYTF

CDR3 length: 13
clone size: NA
V gene: TRBV4-3
J gene: TRBJ1-1
D gene: TRBD1
CDR3 DNA: TGCGCCAGCAGCCAGCAGGGGGCAACTGAAGCTTTCTTT
CDR3 protein: CASSQQGATEAFF

CDR3 length: 18
clone size: NA
V gene: TRBV13
J gene: TRBJ1-1
D gene: TRBD1
CDR3 DNA: TGTGCCAGCAGCTTAGAGGGAGGTCGGGGACAGTCATACACTGAAGCTTTCTTT
CDR3 protein: CASSLEGGRGQSYTEAFF

CDR3 length: 14
clone size: NA
V gene: TRBV3-1/TRBV3-2
J gene: TRBJ1-1
D gene: NA
CDR3 DNA: TGTGCCAGCAGCCAACAAGGTCGGGGCACTGAAGCTTTCTTT
CDR3 protein: CASSQQGRGTEAFF

CDR3 length: 18
clone size: few
V gene: TRBV12-5
J gene: TRBJ1-5
D gene: TRBD1
CDR3 DNA: TGTGCTAGTGGTTTGGTACAAAGGGGGACAGGTTTTCATCAGCCCCAGCATTTT
CDR3 protein: CASGLVQRGTGFHQPQHF

CDR3 length: 14
clone size: few
V gene: TRBV7-9
J gene: TRBJ2-7
D gene: NA
CDR3 DNA: TGTGCCAGCAGCTTCGAACAGGCACTCGACGAGCAGTACTTC
CDR3 protein: CASSFEQALDEQYF

CDR3 length: 14
clone size: NA
V gene: TRBV10-1
J gene: TRBJ2-7
D gene: TRBD1
CDR3 DNA: TGCGCCAGCAGTCCCCTGGGACAGGGGGACGAGCAGTACTTC
CDR3 protein: CASSPLGQGDEQYF

CDR3 length: 13
clone size: NA
V gene: TRBV7-9
J gene: TRBJ1-2
D gene: NA
CDR3 DNA: TGTGCCAGCAGCTTCAGGGGAAGGTATGGCTACACCTTC
CDR3 protein: CASSFRGRYGYTF

CDR3 length: 14
clone size: NA
V gene: TRBV5-6
J gene: TRBJ2-7
D gene: NA
CDR3 DNA: TGTGCCAGCAGCTTAAAACCGGGGACCTACGAGCAGTACTTC
CDR3 protein: CASSLKPGTYEQYF

CDR3 length: 15
clone size: NA
V gene: TRBV5-1
J gene: TRBJ2-7
D gene: TRBD1
CDR3 DNA: TGCGCCAGCAGCACTACAACAGGGGGCAACTACGAGCAGTACTTC
CDR3 protein: CASSTTTGGNYEQYF

CDR3 length: 15
clone size: NA
V gene: TRBV6-5
J gene: TRBJ1-1
D gene: TRBD1
CDR3 DNA: TGTGCCAGCAGTTACTCGGGACAGGGGGCGGCTGAAGCTTTCTTT
CDR3 protein: CASSYSGQGAAEAFF

CDR3 length: 15
clone size: NA
V gene: TRBV29-1
J gene: TRBJ1-1
D gene: NA
CDR3 DNA: TGCAGCGTTACCAACCCACAGGGTGTGAACACTGAAGCTTTCTTT
CDR3 protein: CSVTNPQGVNTEAFF

CDR3 length: 14
clone size: NA
V gene: TRBV5-1
J gene: TRBJ1-2
D gene: TRBD1
CDR3 DNA: TGCGCCAGCAGCTTGGACAGGGGGGGCTATGGCTACACCTTC
CDR3 protein: CASSLDRGGYGYTF

CDR3 length: 17
clone size: NA
V gene: TRBV3-1/TRBV3-2
J gene: TRBJ2-1
D gene: TRBD2
CDR3 DNA: TGTGCCAGCAGCCAAGGGACTAGCGGGGGGGTATACAATGAGCAGTTCTTC
CDR3 protein: CASSQGTSGGVYNEQFF

CDR3 length: 14
clone size: NA
V gene: TRBV19
J gene: TRBJ1-1
D gene: NA
CDR3 DNA: TGTGCCAGTAGTATACGGGCAGGGGTCACTGAAGCTTTCTTT
CDR3 protein: CASSIRAGVTEAFF

CDR3 length: 14
clone size: NA
V gene: TRBV5-1
J gene: TRBJ1-2
D gene: TRBD1
CDR3 DNA: TGCGCCAGCAGCGTTTTAACAGGGGCTGAAGGCTACACCTTC
CDR3 protein: CASSVLTGAEGYTF

CDR3 length: 17
clone size: NA
V gene: TRBV9
J gene: TRBJ1-5
D gene: NA
CDR3 DNA: TGTGCCAGCAGCCAGGGCGGGGGGACCAATAGCAATCAGCCCCAGCATTTT
CDR3 protein: CASSQGGGTNSNQPQHF

CDR3 length: 16
clone size: NA
V gene: TRBV15
J gene: TRBJ1-6
D gene: TRBD1
CDR3 DNA: TGTGCCACCAGTTCTGGGACAGGGGCCGGTAATTCACCCCTCCACTTT
CDR3 protein: CATSSGTGAGNSPLHF

CDR3 length: 14
clone size: NA
V gene: TRBV7-9
J gene: TRBJ2-2
D gene: NA
CDR3 DNA: TGTGCCAGCAGCCGGTCAGGGGCAGCCGGGGAGCTGTTTTTT
CDR3 protein: CASSRSGAAGELFF